Sequencing of this T cell receptor beta chain was carried out in a study of cytomegalovirus exposure and HLA in healthy donors. 13 Jbeta primers and 60 Vbeta primers were used for the PCR. Only in-frame clones appear in the TCRdb table, and some are missing; sequencing was by immunoSEQ multiplex PCR. Here the sample spans around 140,000 clones, around four fifths being singletons. This CDR3 spans 16 amino acids. The sequenced material came from PBMCs. The V call is TRBV1, the J call TRBJ1-1. TRBV1 is shown as a pseudogene. This receptor was taken from a woman aged 35 to 49 in good health and CMV-seronegative. This CDR3 reads CTSSQAGPREDTEAFF. DNA of the CDR3: TGCACCAGCAGCCAAGCTGGTCCGCGGGAGGACACTGAAGCTTTCTTT.